Below, 23 T cell receptor beta chains from the same sample are listed, as sequenced in a study of blood T cell repertoires in COVID-19. TCRdb's table, derived via immunoSEQ multiplex PCR, lists solely in-frame clones and lacks some. In the table there are 400,000 to 450,000 clones, around 87% of which are singletons. Specimen: PBMCs or T cells enriched from blood (not recorded which). The receptors here all came from a man in his thirties or forties who had recovered from COVID-19.

The chain is built from TRBV25-1 and TRBJ1-5; 9 bases are a match to TRBD1. This CDR3 is built from 14 residues. Trimming took 4 bases from V and 3 from J; bases not matched to a gene: 1. Germline V gene data show CDR1 as MGHDK and CDR2 as SYGVNS. CDR3 protein: CASSAQGANQPQHF. In DNA, the CDR3 is TGTGCCAGCAGTGCACAGGGGGCCAATCAGCCCCAGCATTTT.

The chain joins TRBV12-3 or TRBV12-4 to TRBJ2-1, with D perhaps matching TRBD2 (7 bases). The V gene lost 6 bases and the J gene lost 8 bases, with 11 bases spanning the gap. The CDR3 has 12 residues. In DNA form, the CDR3 reads TGTGCCAGCAGCCCCGGGGGGCATGAGCAGTTCTTC. Its protein product is CASSPGGHEQFF.

V is TRBV7-9 and J is TRBJ2-5; D gene unclear. Per germline, CDR1 SEHNR and CDR2 FQNEAQ (reference sequence). This CDR3 has 13 residues. With 4 bases removed from V and 5 bases from J, the gap between germline ends came to 11 bases. In DNA, the CDR3 is TGTGCCAGCAGCTCGGGTGTGTATGAGACCCAGTACTTC. Residues: CASSSGVYETQYF.

A single count supports this clone. The chain joins TRBV6-6 to TRBJ2-1; 8 nucleotides agree with TRBD2. The germline gives CDR1 MNHNY, CDR2 SVGAGI (reference sequence). V was clipped by 3 bases and J by 11 bases; unmatched bases: 15. CDR3 length: 16 amino acids. The CDR3, as DNA: TGTGCCAGCAGTTATCCACCAACCGGGACTAGGCCGCAGCAGTTCTTC. It encodes CASSYPPTGTRPQQFF.

This chain links TRBV11-2 with TRBJ2-7; 10 bases are a match to TRBD1. CDR1 is SGHAT, CDR2 FQNNGV, per germline. Germline trimming cut 0 bases from V and 6 bases from J; bases unmatched to any gene: 11. The CDR3 has 17 residues. The CDR3 DNA sequence: TGTGCCAGCAGCTTAGAGTATTCGGGACAGGGGATTTCCGAGCAGTACTTC. Residues: CASSLEYSGQGISEQYF.

The chain links TRBV28 to TRBJ2-7; no clear D. The CDR3 loop spans 13 amino acids. The germline CDR1 and CDR2 sequences are MDHEN and SYDVKM. Trimming left V 2 bases short and J 4 bases short, with 9 bases between. CDR3 region: CASSLLRLYEQYF. The DNA of the CDR3 is TGTGCCAGCAGTTTACTCCGACTTTACGAGCAGTACTTC. The full variable domain, in which reference TRBV28 and TRBJ2-7 provide the parts outside the CDR3, is DVKVTQSSRYLVKRTGEKVFLECVQDMDHENMFWYRQDPGLGLRLIYFSYDVKMKEKGDIPEGYSVSREKKERFSLILESASTNQTSMYLCASSLLRLYEQYFGPGTRLTVT.

The CDR3 nucleotides read TGTGCCAGCAGTCCAGGACTAGCGGGAGTGGTAGAGTCCTACGAGCAGTACTTC. Translation: CASSPGLAGVVESYEQYF. This chain connects TRBV27 to TRBJ2-7, with 13 nucleotides matching TRBD2. The junction had 11 bases not matched to a gene; V was cut back by 5 bases and J by 1 base. Germline CDR1 and CDR2: MNHEY and SMNVEV (reference sequence). This CDR3 comprises 18 residues.

This clone was counted a single time. V gene TRBV28 combines with J gene TRBJ2-3; D perhaps matches TRBD1 (6 bases). The germline CDR1 and CDR2 sequences are MDHEN and SYDVKM. The CDR3 contains 18 residues. V was shortened by 1 base and J by 0 bases, with 17 bases between the two germline ends. As DNA, the CDR3 is TGTGCCAGCAGTTTATTACCCCGGACAGTCACCAGCACAGATACGCAGTATTTT. Protein: CASSLLPRTVTSTDTQYF.

The chain links TRBV6-5 to TRBJ1-2, with 8 bases that match TRBD1. There are 14 residues in the CDR3. Germline-derived CDR1 and CDR2 are MNHEY and SVGAGI. Unmatched junction bases numbered 8, after V lost 6 bases and J lost 5 bases. The CDR3 loop is CASRTGTGVYGYTF. The CDR3 region has the DNA TGTGCCAGCAGAACCGGGACAGGAGTATATGGCTACACCTTC.

The chain is built from TRBV30 and TRBJ2-3; possibly TRBD2 for D (7 bases). V was pared by 0 bases and J by 8 bases, with 15 bases between. The germline CDR1 and CDR2 sequences are GTSNPN and SVGIG (reference sequence). This CDR3 is 14 amino acids long. The CDR3 DNA reads as TGTGCCTGGAGTGTACTAGCGCCACAGGGTACGCAGTATTTT. Its protein is CAWSVLAPQGTQYF.

This sequence joins TRBV24-1 and TRBJ2-1; weak D call: TRBD1 (6 bases). Germline-derived CDR1 and CDR2 are KGHDR and SFDVKD. V lost 1 base to trimming and J lost 7 bases, with 10 bases between them. The CDR3 has 14 amino acids. The CDR3 region is CATSDFRTGNEQFF. DNA of the CDR3: TGTGCCACCAGTGATTTTAGAACAGGGAATGAGCAGTTCTTC.

The genes are TRBV4-2 and TRBJ1-1, with D perhaps matching TRBD1 (5 bases). The CDR3 has 15 residues. From germline, CDR1 is LGHNA and CDR2 YNFKEQ. V lost 4 bases and J lost 8, with 20 bases in between. CDR3 in amino acids: CASSPLGDGGVEAFF. The DNA of the CDR3 is TGTGCCAGCAGCCCCTTGGGGGACGGGGGGGTGGAAGCTTTCTTT.

This clone was seen once. The CDR3 is CASATWGLSFQETQYF. DNA of the CDR3: TGTGCCAGCGCTACATGGGGACTAAGTTTCCAAGAGACCCAGTACTTC. The genes are TRBV7-2 and TRBJ2-5; 7 bases are a match to TRBD2. This CDR3 spans 16 amino acids. With V trimmed by 8 bases and J by 1 base, 13 bases remained unmatched. Germline CDR1 reads SGHTA; CDR2 reads FQGNSA.

This clone appeared a single time. The V call is TRBV14, the J call TRBJ2-1, with TRBD1 as a possible D gene (5 bases). The CDR3 extends over 19 amino acids. The germline V gene has CDR1 SGHDN and CDR2 FVKESK. The germline V and J ends were trimmed by 0 bases and 0 bases, with 18 bases remaining between them. The DNA for the CDR3 is TGTGCCAGCAGCCAAGATCCTGATTGGGGCTTCCACTCCTACAATGAGCAGTTCTTC. This gives the protein CASSQDPDWGFHSYNEQFF.

The chain joins TRBV3-1 (or the pseudogene TRBV3-2) to TRBJ2-2; the D gene is possibly TRBD2 (6 bases). The CDR3 has 16 amino acids. In germline, CDR1 is LGHDT, CDR2 YNNKEL (reference sequence). The V end lost 4 bases, the J end lost 3 bases, and 15 bases lay between the germline ends. Here the CDR3 DNA reads TGTGCCAGCAGCCGCTACCTAGGGAGGTACACCGGGGAGCTGTTTTTT. Translation gives CASSRYLGRYTGELFF.

The chain combines TRBV7-3 with TRBJ2-5; 13 bases align to TRBD2. Unmatched junction bases numbered 3, after V lost 2 bases and J lost 3 bases. This CDR3 spans 16 amino acids. CDR1 is SGHTA and CDR2 is FQGTGA in the germline V gene. The CDR3 DNA is TGTGCCAGCAGCTTACTAGGACTAGCGGGAGAAGAGACCCAGTACTTC. Encoded protein: CASSLLGLAGEETQYF.

The V gene is TRBV11-2, the J gene TRBJ2-7, with TRBD2 as a possible D gene (5 bases). The CDR3 covers 15 residues. Germline CDR1 reads SGHAT; CDR2 reads FQNNGV. V dropped 0 bases and J dropped 0 bases, with 9 bases sitting between them. CDR3 coding DNA: TGTGCCAGCAGCTTAGAGCTAGGGAGCTCCTACGAGCAGTACTTC. Translating it yields CASSLELGSSYEQYF.

This chain connects TRBV28 to TRBJ1-6; 7 bases agree with TRBD1. Germline CDR1 is MDHEN and CDR2 is SYDVKM. With V trimmed by 5 bases and J by 9 bases, 4 bases remained unmatched. The CDR3 contains 13 residues. The CDR3 DNA sequence: TGTGCCAGCAGTCTAACAGGGGCTTCACCCCTCCACTTT. As protein: CASSLTGASPLHF. Full variable domain (outside the CDR3, taken from reference TRBV28 and TRBJ1-6): DVKVTQSSRYLVKRTGEKVFLECVQDMDHENMFWYRQDPGLGLRLIYFSYDVKMKEKGDIPEGYSVSREKKERFSLILESASTNQTSMYLCASSLTGASPLHFGNGTRLTVT.

The gene calls are TRBV19 and TRBJ2-7, with D possibly TRBD2 on 5 matching bases. The ends were cut back, 0 bases at V and 6 bases at J, with 9 bases in the middle. The CDR3 totals 13 residues. Germline V gene lookup returns CDR1 LNHDA and CDR2 SQIVND (reference sequence). The CDR3: CASSIDEGSEQYF. The CDR3 region has the DNA TGTGCCAGTAGTATAGACGAGGGTAGCGAGCAGTACTTC.

The chain uses TRBV18 and TRBJ2-1, with 8 nucleotides matching TRBD2. This CDR3 has 14 amino acids. Losses at the gene ends were 4 bases for V and 4 bases for J; bases not matched to a gene: 3. CDR1 is KGHSH, CDR2 LQKENI, per germline. The CDR3 here is CASSLSGEYNEQFF. For the CDR3, the DNA is TGTGCCAGCTCACTTAGCGGGGAATACAATGAGCAGTTCTTC.

The J gene is TRBJ1-1, the V gene TRBV7-8; maybe TRBD1 (5 bases). Deletions cut 2 bases from V and 2 bases from J, with 12 bases between. The CDR3 contains 15 residues. The germline CDR1 and CDR2 sequences are SGHVS and FQNEAQ. This CDR3 reads CASSLLQRGNTEAFF. CDR3 nucleotide sequence: TGTGCCAGCAGCTTATTACAGCGGGGCAACACTGAAGCTTTCTTT.

This clone came up a few times. The chain links TRBV27 to TRBJ2-1; D is ambiguous. CDR3 length equals 11 residues. The V and J ends lost 3 bases and 6 bases respectively, with 3 bases between them. Per germline, CDR1 MNHEY and CDR2 SMNVEV (reference sequence). CDR3 DNA: TGTGCCAGCAGTTTCCTCAATGAGCAGTTCTTC. Encoded protein: CASSFLNEQFF.

This chain uses TRBV14 with TRBJ2-7, with 10 bases fitting TRBD2. The CDR3 runs to 15 residues. The V segment lost 1 base and the J segment 2 bases; nucleotides outside the gene matches: 2. Per germline, CDR1 SGHDN and CDR2 FVKESK. CDR3 residues: CASSQGLAGAYEQYF. The CDR3, as DNA: TGTGCCAGCAGCCAAGGCCTAGCGGGGGCCTACGAGCAGTACTTC. Together with reference TRBV14 and TRBJ2-7, the CDR3 gives the full variable domain: EAGVTQFPSHSVIEKGQTVTLRCDPISGHDNLYWYRRVMGKEIKFLLHFVKESKQDESGMPNNRFLAERTGGTYSTLKVQPAELEDSGVYFCASSQGLAGAYEQYFGPGTRLTVT.